The rows below give T cell receptor beta chains drawn from one sample of a study of response to subunit inactivated influenza vaccine. TCRdb redid the calling of the RT-PCR reads with MiXCR, one entry per CDR3 protein. Of about 500,000 distinct CDR3 sequences in the sample, approximately 17% are singletons; the top ten hold approximately 3%. The starting material was CD4+ T cells sorted from PBMCs, obtained about 24 months after vaccination. These receptors came from a man between 50 and 70 years old who received an inactivated influenza vaccine. Both conserved end residues are part of each CDR3. A D gene is named only where the DNA matches it firmly. Some rows mark clone size as missing; the rest say once, few, many or name a class of expanded clone.

clone size,J gene,D gene,V gene,CDR3 protein,CDR3 DNA
.,TRBJ2-7,.,TRBV4-3,CASSQGPGKNRFYEQYF,TGCGCCAGCAGCCAAGGACCGGGGAAGAACAGATTCTACGAGCAGTACTTC
few,TRBJ2-7,.,TRBV6-2/TRBV6-3,CASRDHKYEQYF,TGTGCCAGCCGGGACCACAAATACGAGCAGTACTTC
few,TRBJ1-3,.,TRBV12-3/TRBV12-4,CASRRALSGNTIYF,TGTGCCAGCAGGCGGGCGCTCTCTGGAAACACCATATATTTT
few,TRBJ1-2,TRBD1,TRBV7-9,CASSLDRSGGYTF,TGTGCCAGCAGCTTGGACAGGTCTGGAGGCTACACCTTC
few,TRBJ1-1,.,TRBV27,CASSTNPTTGLKAFF,TGTGCCAGCAGTACCAACCCCACCACAGGTCTAAAAGCTTTCTTT
.,TRBJ1-5,.,TRBV11-1,CASSRTSYSGQGDQPQHF,TGTGCCAGCAGCCGCACTTCCTATTCGGGACAAGGGGATCAGCCCCAGCATTTT
.,TRBJ2-5,.,TRBV12-3/TRBV12-4,CASSQDWSETQYF,TGTGCCAGCAGTCAAGACTGGTCAGAGACCCAGTACTTC
.,TRBJ2-7,.,TRBV7-2,CASSLQARGLSYEQYF,TGTGCCAGCAGCTTACAAGCGCGGGGGCTTTCCTACGAGCAGTACTTC
many,TRBJ2-1,TRBD2,TRBV20-1,CSARVGTSGGRNEQFF,TGCAGTGCTAGAGTGGGGACTAGCGGGGGACGCAATGAGCAGTTCTTC
many,TRBJ2-7,TRBD1,TRBV20-1,CSARGSRAYEQYF,TGCAGTGCCAGGGGGTCAAGGGCCTACGAGCAGTACTTC
.,TRBJ2-7,TRBD1,TRBV6-2/TRBV6-3,CASSTRTGDRDEQYF,TGTGCCAGCAGTACTAGGACAGGGGATCGGGACGAGCAGTACTTC
few,TRBJ2-1,.,TRBV30,CAWSVREQFF,TGTGCCTGGAGTGTACGTGAGCAGTTCTTC
.,TRBJ2-7,.,TRBV5-5,CASSWSGTYEQYF,TGTGCCAGCAGCTGGTCAGGCACCTACGAGCAGTACTTC
many,TRBJ2-4,TRBD2,TRBV2,CASSEAPSGMGKNIQYF,TGTGCCAGCAGTGAAGCGCCTAGCGGGATGGGCAAAAACATTCAGTACTTC
.,TRBJ2-1,TRBD1,TRBV7-6,CASSSGKQGKSYNEQFF,TGTGCCAGCAGCTCGGGAAAACAGGGGAAATCCTACAATGAGCAGTTCTTC
few,TRBJ2-3,.,TRBV12-3/TRBV12-4,CASSKAAGRLDSTDTQYF,TGTGCCAGCAGTAAAGCGGCGGGCCGACTTGATAGCACAGATACGCAGTATTTT
many,TRBJ1-2,.,TRBV7-9,CASSPGQYGYTF,TGTGCCAGCAGCCCTGGACAGTATGGCTACACCTTC
many,TRBJ2-6,.,TRBV9,CASSVLAGANVLTF,TGTGCCAGCAGCGTATTAGCTGGGGCCAACGTCCTGACTTTC
.,TRBJ2-7,TRBD1,TRBV4-3,CASSRGTGQYEQYF,TGCGCCAGCAGCCGAGGGACAGGGCAATACGAGCAGTACTTC
.,TRBJ1-2,.,TRBV6-2/TRBV6-3,CASSYSREGSTF,TGTGCCAGCAGTTACTCGCGAGAGGGCTCCACCTTC
.,TRBJ2-2,TRBD2,TRBV5-1,CASSFNSGGTGELFF,TGCGCCAGCAGCTTTAATAGCGGGGGCACCGGGGAGCTGTTTTTT
few,TRBJ2-2,.,TRBV4-3,CASSQMENTGELFF,TGCGCCAGCAGCCAAATGGAAAACACCGGGGAGCTGTTTTTT
few,TRBJ2-5,.,TRBV9,CASSVGHSQETQYF,TGTGCCAGCAGCGTAGGGCACAGCCAAGAGACCCAGTACTTC
.,TRBJ2-6,TRBD2,TRBV3-1,CASSQIFQAGERSGANVLTF,TGTGCCAGCAGCCAGATCTTCCAAGCGGGGGAACGCTCTGGGGCCAACGTCCTGACTTTC
.,TRBJ2-5,.,TRBV4-1,CASSQTQGGKMYQETQYF,TGCGCCAGCAGCCAGACCCAGGGCGGAAAGATGTACCAAGAGACCCAGTACTTC
few,TRBJ2-1,TRBD1,TRBV12-3/TRBV12-4,CASSPTGAYNEQFF,TGTGCCAGCAGTCCAACAGGGGCCTACAATGAGCAGTTCTTC
.,TRBJ2-3,TRBD2,TRBV7-3,CASSLGLAGGMNTQYF,TGTGCCAGCAGCCTCGGACTAGCGGGAGGGATGAATACGCAGTATTTT
.,TRBJ1-3,.,TRBV12-3/TRBV12-4,CASSWQGSSGNTIYF,TGTGCCAGCAGTTGGCAGGGGAGCTCTGGAAACACCATATATTTT
many,TRBJ2-1,TRBD1,TRBV20-1,CSARGQGGLGYNEQFF,TGCAGTGCTAGGGGACAGGGTGGATTAGGCTACAATGAGCAGTTCTTC
many,TRBJ2-1,TRBD1,TRBV20-1,CSALWDREGFDLFF,TGCAGTGCCCTCTGGGACAGGGAAGGGTTTGATCTGTTCTTC
.,TRBJ2-2,.,TRBV11-2,CASSFLYPGELFF,TGTGCCAGCAGCTTCCTTTACCCAGGGGAGCTGTTTTTT
few,TRBJ2-5,.,TRBV5-1,CASSLSGPIQETQYF,TGCGCCAGCAGCTTGAGTGGCCCGATCCAAGAGACCCAGTACTTC
few,TRBJ2-2,.,TRBV7-2,CASGSSTTGELFF,TGTGCCAGCGGATCTTCCACCACCGGGGAGCTGTTTTTT
few,TRBJ2-1,.,TRBV12-3/TRBV12-4,CASSFTQRISYNEQFF,TGTGCCAGCAGTTTTACCCAGCGGATCTCCTACAATGAGCAGTTCTTC
.,TRBJ2-5,.,TRBV29-1,CSVEWRGVETQYF,TGCAGCGTTGAATGGAGGGGAGTAGAGACCCAGTACTTC
few,TRBJ2-1,TRBD2,TRBV12-3/TRBV12-4,CASSLKAGGQNEQFF,TGTGCCAGCAGTTTAAAAGCGGGGGGACAGAATGAGCAGTTCTTC
many,TRBJ1-5,.,TRBV4-1,CASSQDRALGYQPQHF,TGCGCCAGCAGCCAGGACCGGGCCCTCGGCTATCAGCCCCAGCATTTT
many,TRBJ2-4,.,TRBV2,CASSLWGNKNIQYF,TGTGCCAGCTCCCTATGGGGTAACAAAAACATTCAGTACTTC
.,TRBJ1-1,.,TRBV6-5,CASSWLGDSNTEAFF,TGTGCCAGCAGTTGGTTAGGGGACTCGAACACTGAAGCTTTCTTT
.,TRBJ2-7,.,TRBV7-2,CASSLQPGPKYEQYF,TGTGCCAGCAGCCTACAGCCGGGACCGAAATACGAGCAGTACTTC
few,TRBJ1-2,.,TRBV19,CASRKDSGYTF,TGTGCCAGTAGGAAGGATTCGGGCTACACCTTC
.,TRBJ2-1,TRBD2,TRBV3-1,CASSQGKGTSGGAEFF,TGTGCCAGCAGCCAAGGGAAAGGGACTAGCGGGGGGGCGGAGTTCTTC
few,TRBJ1-4,.,TRBV6-1,CASSFGNEKLFF,TGTGCCAGCAGTTTCGGGAATGAAAAACTGTTTTTT
once,TRBJ2-3,.,TRBV10-2,CASSERGTDTQYF,TGCGCCAGCAGTGAGAGGGGCACAGATACGCAGTATTTT
.,TRBJ2-7,TRBD2,TRBV9,CASSSVAGGLGEQYF,TGTGCCAGCAGCTCGGTAGCGGGAGGGCTCGGCGAGCAGTACTTC
few,TRBJ2-7,.,TRBV5-1,CASSLVVGKDYEQYF,TGCGCCAGCAGCTTGGTTGTGGGAAAGGACTACGAGCAGTACTTC
.,TRBJ1-6,.,TRBV10-3,CAISGSGAGNSPLHF,TGTGCCATCAGTGGGTCCGGGGCGGGTAATTCACCCCTCCACTTT
.,TRBJ1-1,.,TRBV6-4,CASSEFRNTEAFF,TGTGCCAGCAGTGAGTTCAGGAACACTGAAGCTTTCTTT
.,TRBJ2-5,.,TRBV5-1,CASRGDPSSTQYF,TGCGCCAGCAGGGGGGACCCATCCTCGACCCAGTACTTC
few,TRBJ2-3,.,TRBV6-5,CASSHPGTTDTQYF,TGTGCCAGCAGTCACCCCGGAACCACAGATACGCAGTATTTT
.,TRBJ2-7,TRBD2,TRBV5-6,CASSQQAGGLGEQYF,TGTGCCAGCAGCCAACAAGCGGGAGGACTCGGCGAGCAGTACTTC
few,TRBJ1-1,.,TRBV20-1,CSAYPGHLNTEAFF,TGCAGTGCTTACCCTGGGCACCTCAACACTGAAGCTTTCTTT
.,TRBJ2-1,.,TRBV9,CASSVGDPTDEQFF,TGTGCCAGCAGCGTAGGGGATCCGACTGATGAGCAGTTCTTC
few,TRBJ1-1,.,TRBV7-2,CASTSGQMRAAFF,TGTGCCAGCACCTCCGGCCAGATGAGGGCAGCTTTCTTT
.,TRBJ2-7,.,TRBV5-1,CASSSDPGGSYEQYF,TGCGCCAGCAGCTCGGACCCCGGAGGATCCTATGAGCAGTACTTC
many,TRBJ2-1,TRBD1,TRBV29-1,CSVGREGQTIMGEQFF,TGCAGCGTGGGACGAGAGGGACAGACCATTATGGGTGAGCAGTTCTTC
.,TRBJ1-5,.,TRBV7-9,CASSLEGHLNQPQHF,TGTGCCAGCAGCTTAGAGGGACATCTGAATCAGCCCCAGCATTTT
few,TRBJ2-3,.,TRBV20-1,CSATLFTDTQYF,TGCAGTGCTACTCTGTTCACAGATACGCAGTATTTT
.,TRBJ2-7,.,TRBV6-5,CASSSLILGLYEQYF,TGTGCCAGCAGTTCTCTGATCCTGGGTTTGTACGAGCAGTACTTC
few,TRBJ2-7,.,TRBV20-1,CSAIQGTYEQYF,TGCAGTGCCATACAGGGTACCTACGAGCAGTACTTC